Included here is one T cell receptor (beta chain) sequence, with context. Which antigen it targets is not known. No quality values exist for individual bases; no much larger clone is one base distant. These data come from a study of shared clonotypes between healthy human individuals (dated by TCRdb to 2018 to 2020). At the level of the whole study: The cohort included a few men and a couple of women between 18 and 49 years of age. For each donor, three plates each were used for CD4 naive and CD4 memory, two plates were used for CD8 naive, and one plate was used for CD8 memory. Blood TCR repertoires of five healthy adults were deeply sequenced to estimate repertoire size and the extent of clonotype sharing between individuals. Libraries were prepared and TCR repertoires were sequenced by different laboratories using diverse techniques, in order to increase sequencing depth and limit assay-specific biases. Each donor's leukapheresis produced roughly between roughly 0.9 and 9 billion PBMCs.

TCR CDR3 regions were amplified from genomic DNA by multiplex PCR using the deep immunoSEQ assay. Genomic DNA extracted from each cell subset was distributed evenly over all wells of several immunoSEQ 96-well plates, and each plate served as one replicate. For sorted subsets, around 200 ng genomic DNA, equal to approximately 30,000 T cell genomes, was loaded into each replicate PCR. The purified libraries were quantified using a Qubit 3.0 fluorometer, sized with a Bioanalyzer 2100, and then quantified again using the KAPA Library Quantification kit. Every immunoSEQ 96-well plate was sequenced on a separate single-read 150-cycle Illumina NextSeq 550 flow cell. As for the authors' bioinformatics: The immunoSEQ output contained only junctional sequences without quality scores, so filtering could not match that applied to full-length reads. Sequences were annotated with PyIR, a Python wrapper for IgBLAST v1.9, using IMGT germline references to assign V/J genes and CDR3. Reads were removed for weak V/J assignments (E-value above 1e-6), missing CDR3, stop codons, out-of-frame junctions, or ambiguous translated residues. A V3J clonotype was defined by an identical inferred V gene, J gene, and CDR3 amino acid sequence. Percentage overlap between repertoires was calculated by dividing the number of shared unique clonotypes by the size of the smaller repertoire. Richness of each repertoire was evaluated using RTK rarefaction, the Chao1 estimator, and Recon v2.1 estimates of unobserved clonotypes. For all TCRbeta clonotypes obtained by the gDNA method from a few donors, generation probabilities were computed with OLGA. TCRdb took this table from immuneACCESS and kept in-frame rearrangements with V and J called. Such tables lack part of the clones; where checked against another copy, unresolved V genes explain under half of the gap, and the rest is unexplained. Clone size and the V and J calls come from that table; the DNA yielded D and trimming. For this sample there are millions of clones; approximately 94% appear just once. Under 2% of the sample rests with the top ten.

Here is what the overall study found, with its caveats: When a handful of donors were compared, the shared fraction of clonotypes was about 5% for naive CD4, roughly 3.4% for naive CD8, 2% to 2.5% for memory CD4, and 0.35% to 0.5% for memory CD8. Estimated clonotype richness was generally larger for naive than for memory subsets. Compared with non-shared clonotypes, clonotypes shared by all four sorted-subset donors had higher generation probabilities. Based on pairwise subsampling, the degree of clonotype sharing among donors was expected to be affected by sequencing depth. Because the study included a small number of donors, the genetic and exposure-history diversity represented was limited. Rarefaction of sorted-subset datasets indicated incomplete sequencing despite the large sequencing depth. Sampling was limited to blood, and TCR repertoires in tissue likely differ from TCR repertoires in blood.

CD8 naive samples were CD45RO-negative cells positively selected for CCR7, giving a CD45RA+CCR7+ population that excluded TemRA cells. The donors were healthy, HIV-negative adults who had no recently reported acute infections or vaccinations. Only Caucasian adults living in Nashville, Tennessee, USA were represented among the donors. After blood collection by leukapheresis, PBMCs were isolated using Ficoll-Histopaque density gradient centrifugation and then cryopreserved in the vapor phase of liquid nitrogen. Purity and quantity of every magnetically sorted T cell population were checked by analytical flow cytometry. From each sorted fraction, genomic DNA was isolated and quantified by UV absorbance on a Nanodrop 2000c. Based on the germline V gene, the CDR1 and CDR2 sequences are SGHAT and FQNNGV. After removal of 2 bases from V and 6 bases from J, the junction retains 16 bases not matched to a gene. The CDR3 goes from the cysteine to the phenylalanine over 18 residues. CDR3 DNA only is kept here, 54 bases in frame from base 1.

The sample consisted of naive CD8+ T cells from PBMCs. The cell subset or site tag for this specimen amounts to: CD45RA+CCR7+. Rearrangement joined TRBV11-2 to TRBJ2-5; 9 bases in the middle match TRBD2. This clonotype originated in a man aged 18 to 35 in good health. Some clones in this sample may be carry-over from other donors' samples. The nucleotide sequence is TGTGCCAGCAGCTTAACCCGTTTAGCGGGAGAAAAAATTAAGACCCAGTACTTC. Translated, it gives CASSLTRLAGEKIKTQYF.